These 30 T cell receptor beta chains share one sample of origin, sequenced in a study of blood T cells in healthy people across ages. Through a sample-barcoded 5' primer and a J-beta primer mix, a second PCR was run for about 6 to 11 cycles. TCRdb analysed the 5' RACE reads with MiXCR anew, one entry per CDR3 protein. In the table there are approximately 490,000 distinct CDR3 sequences, under 30% of which are singletons. A further study also used this sample, focusing on T cells of mothers and their children.

The sequenced sample was blood. The source is a boy under 18 in good health.

The chain joins TRBV28 to TRBJ1-2; D call uncertain. This CDR3 has 13 residues. The V gene's germline CDR1 is MDHEN and CDR2 SYDVKM. V lost 7 bases to trimming and J lost 6 bases, with 15 bases between them. The CDR3 coding sequence is TGTGCCAGCACGTACGCCCCCGACCATGGCTACACCTTC. Its protein is CASTYAPDHGYTF.

The chain links TRBV19 to TRBJ1-2; possible D gene TRBD1, 6 bases. Germline V gene data show CDR1 as LNHDA and CDR2 as SQIVND (reference sequence). The CDR3 has 12 residues. Between the trimmed V and J ends, which lost 7 bases and 7 bases, there was a span of 13 bases. CDR3 in amino acids: CASTGNRVGYTF. The CDR3 DNA reads TGTGCCAGTACCGGCAACAGGGTTGGCTACACCTTC.

The chain couples TRBV20-1 to TRBJ1-1, with 7 bases matching TRBD1. Germline V gene data show CDR1 as DFQATT and CDR2 as SNEGSKA (reference sequence). The V segment lost 6 bases and the J segment 0 bases; nucleotides outside the gene matches: 10. The CDR3 covers 15 residues. In DNA form, the CDR3 reads TGCAGTGCCCCCCGACAGGGAACTATGAACACTGAAGCTTTCTTT. Amino acids: CSAPRQGTMNTEAFF.

V usage is TRBV5-1 and J usage is TRBJ2-5; perhaps D is TRBD1 or TRBD2 (5 bases each). Germline values: CDR1 SGHRS, CDR2 YFSETQ. The V and J ends lost 4 bases and 7 bases respectively, with 14 bases between them. This CDR3 is built from 13 residues. The CDR3: CASSPGTLGTQYF. CDR3 bases: TGCGCCAGCAGCCCGGGGACCCTCGGGACCCAGTACTTC. Combining the CDR3 with reference TRBV5-1 and TRBJ2-5 gives the whole variable domain KAGVTQTPRYLIKTRGQQVTLSCSPISGHRSVSWYQQTPGQGLQFLFEYFSETQRNKGNFPGRFSGRQFSNSRSEMNVSTLELGDSALYLCASSPGTLGTQYFGPGTRLLVL.

This clonotype occurred many times. The chain uses TRBV6-5 and TRBJ2-7; TRBD2 matches at 7 bases. V was clipped by 0 bases and J by 1 base; unmatched bases: 3. The CDR3 sequence is 15 residues long. Germline V CDR1 and CDR2: MNHEY, SVGAGI. The CDR3 loop is CASSYSQGGSYEQYF. DNA for the CDR3: TGTGCCAGCAGTTACTCCCAGGGAGGGTCCTACGAGCAGTACTTC.

Ten or more counts support this clonotype. This rearrangement joins TRBV30 to TRBJ2-2; unclear D gene. With 0 bases removed from V and 3 bases from J, the gap between germline ends came to 11 bases. The CDR3 consists of 15 residues. Germline V CDR1 and CDR2: GTSNPN, SVGIG (reference sequence). CDR3 nucleotides: TGTGCCTGGAGTGTAGGTAGTAGGGACACCGGGGAGCTGTTTTTT. It specifies CAWSVGSRDTGELFF.

The V gene is TRBV4-1, the J gene TRBJ2-7, with TRBD2 matching over 15 bases. CDR1 and CDR2 (germline): MGHRA, YSYEKL. V shed 2 bases and J 5 bases; nucleotides not matched to a gene: 10. The length of the CDR3 is 18 residues. The CDR3 is CASSQRTGLAGGLDEQYF. The CDR3 nucleotides are TGCGCCAGCAGCCAACGTACGGGACTAGCGGGAGGTCTCGACGAGCAGTACTTC.

To note about this clonotype: This may be a read error: a much more frequent sequence differs by one nucleotide. The V call is TRBV6-1, the J call TRBJ2-2; D ambiguous. The CDR3 has 13 residues. From germline, CDR1 is MNHNS and CDR2 SASEGT. Trimming removed 2 bases at V and 3 bases at J, with 4 bases between. The CDR3 nucleotides read TGTGCCAGCAGTGAAAGCGACACCGGGGAGCTGTTTTTT. This gives the protein CASSESDTGELFF.

The chain combines TRBV12-3 or TRBV12-4 with TRBJ2-7, with 8 bases fitting TRBD2. There are 15 residues in the CDR3. Losses at the gene ends were 5 bases for V and 2 bases for J; bases not matched to a gene: 8. CDR3 residues: CASSPMGLVAYEQYF. The CDR3 DNA is TGTGCCAGCAGTCCGATGGGACTAGTGGCCTACGAGCAGTACTTC.

As to this clonotype: Since a much larger clone is just one base distant, this may be a read error. The conserved phenylalanine or tryptophan normally closing the CDR3 is absent here, so this likely arose from a read error. V gene TRBV2 combines with J gene TRBJ2-7; 8 bases map to TRBD2. The CDR3 has 15 residues. Germline loops: CDR1 SNHLY, CDR2 FYNNEI. Trimming removed 7 bases from V and 4 bases from J; junction bases left unmatched: 12. The CDR3 region is CASIAGPREGYEQYS. The CDR3 DNA sequence: TGTGCCAGCATAGCCGGGCCACGGGAGGGGTACGAGCAGTACTCC.

This clonotype came up once. This chain connects TRBV25-1 to TRBJ2-5; 8 bases are a match to TRBD1. V lost 4 bases to trimming and J lost 5 bases; unmatched junction nucleotides: 9. In germline, CDR1 is MGHDK, CDR2 SYGVNS. The CDR3 runs 15 residues. CDR3 in amino acids: CASSADRVVGETQYF. As DNA, the CDR3 is TGTGCCAGCAGTGCGGACAGGGTGGTGGGGGAGACCCAGTACTTC.

J is TRBJ1-2 and V is TRBV7-8, with D tentatively TRBD1 (5 bases). Per germline, CDR1 SGHVS and CDR2 FQNEAQ. Trimming took 4 bases from V and 8 from J, leaving 14 bases between them. This CDR3 has 13 residues. The CDR3 loop is CASSSGLTLGYTF. CDR3 in DNA: TGTGCCAGCAGCTCGGGACTGACCCTCGGCTACACCTTC.

This clonotype has just a few counts. The J gene is TRBJ2-7, the V gene TRBV12-3 or TRBV12-4, with 9 bases that match TRBD1. The J segment lost 3 bases and the V segment lost 3 bases, leaving 3 bases of the junction unmatched. CDR3 length: 14 amino acids. The CDR3 DNA reads as TGTGCCAGCAGTTTTAAGGACAGGGGCTACGAGCAGTACTTC. Protein sequence: CASSFKDRGYEQYF.

This clonotype was seen ten or more times. The chain links TRBV7-9 to TRBJ2-5, with TRBD1 matching 9 bases. The CDR3 contains 18 residues. CDR1 is SEHNR, CDR2 FQNEAQ, per germline (reference sequence). V lost 3 bases to trimming and J lost 1 base; unmatched junction nucleotides: 12. The CDR3: CASSFRRLQGAPQETQYF. The CDR3 DNA reads as TGTGCCAGCAGCTTCCGCCGACTACAGGGGGCGCCCCAAGAGACCCAGTACTTC.

The chain uses TRBV18 and TRBJ2-3; D remains unclear. The CDR3 sequence is 13 residues long. In germline, CDR1 is KGHSH, CDR2 LQKENI. The germline V and J ends were trimmed by 2 bases and 0 bases, with 3 bases remaining between them. CDR3 in amino acids: CASSPISTDTQYF. The CDR3 DNA follows: TGTGCCAGCTCACCAATAAGCACAGATACGCAGTATTTT.

This clonotype has at least ten counts. V and J are TRBV6-1 and TRBJ1-6; 8 positions match TRBD1. The ends lost 2 bases at V and 7 bases at J; junction bases unmatched: 4. Germline CDR1 is MNHNS and CDR2 is SASEGT. This CDR3 is built from 15 residues. The CDR3 DNA reads as TGTGCCAGCAGTGAACAGGGGGCGAAGAATTCACCCCTCCACTTT. Protein sequence: CASSEQGAKNSPLHF.

V is TRBV20-1 and J is TRBJ2-5, with 7 bases fitting TRBD2. The CDR3 runs to 14 residues. Losses at the gene ends were 4 bases for V and 3 bases for J; bases not matched to a gene: 8. CDR1 is DFQATT and CDR2 is SNEGSKA in the germline V gene (reference sequence). CDR3 residues: CSATTSIGEETQYF. CDR3 DNA sequence: TGCAGTGCTACGACTAGCATTGGGGAAGAGACCCAGTACTTC.

The gene calls are TRBV4-3 and TRBJ2-4; 8 bases align to TRBD1. V lost 1 base, J lost 7 bases, and 6 bases stayed unmatched. Germline values: CDR1 LGHNA, CDR2 YSLEER. The CDR3 is 15 residues long. CDR3 sequence: CASSQGTGGGNIQYF. The CDR3 region has the DNA TGCGCCAGCAGCCAAGGAACAGGGGGTGGGAACATTCAGTACTTC.

This clonotype was found a few times. The chain recombines TRBV2 with TRBJ2-4, with a weak D call TRBD2 (6 bases). Deletions cut 5 bases from V and 2 bases from J, with 16 bases between. The CDR3 is made up of 16 amino acids. Germline-derived CDR1 and CDR2 are SNHLY and FYNNEI. The CDR3 coding sequence is TGTGCCAGCAGTCAGACCCGGGACTCCCCCAAAAACATTCAGTACTTC. Translated: CASSQTRDSPKNIQYF.

This clonotype was seen a few times. This chain uses TRBV3-1 with TRBJ1-1; TRBD1 is a possible D gene (5 bases). CDR3 length: 15 amino acids. Trimming shortened V by 3 bases and J by 3 bases, and 14 bases separated the two germline ends. Germline assignment: CDR1 LGHDT and CDR2 YNNKEL (reference sequence). The DNA of the CDR3 is TGTGCCAGCAGCCAGGGGCGTATATTGTACACTGAAGCTTTCTTT. This gives the protein CASSQGRILYTEAFF. Complete variable domain (other parts from reference TRBV3-1 and TRBJ1-1): DTAVSQTPKYLVTQMGNDKSIKCEQNLGHDTMYWYKQDSKKFLKIMFSYNNKELIINETVPNRFSPKSPDKAHLNLHINSLELGDSAVYFCASSQGRILYTEAFFGQGTRLTVV.

There are a few counts of this clonotype. The chain uses TRBV7-2 and TRBJ2-3, with D uncertain. The CDR3 extends over 14 amino acids. Trimming removed 4 bases from V and 1 base from J, with 9 bases in between. Germline loops: CDR1 SGHTA, CDR2 FQGNSA. CDR3: CASSSRKGTDTQYF. The CDR3 nucleotides are TGTGCCAGCAGCTCACGGAAGGGCACAGATACGCAGTATTTT.

There are a few counts of this clonotype. The rearrangement links TRBV9 to TRBJ2-2; TRBD2 aligns across 9 bases. The trim removed 0 bases at V and 1 base at J, leaving 4 bases unmatched. CDR1 SGDLS and CDR2 YYNGEE come from the germline V gene. There are 17 residues in the CDR3. The CDR3 DNA reads as TGTGCCAGCAGCGTAGCGCGTAGCGGGGGGAACACCGGGGAGCTGTTTTTT. This codes for CASSVARSGGNTGELFF.

The chain has TRBV28 and TRBJ2-1, with D perhaps matching TRBD2 (7 bases). Germline-derived CDR1 and CDR2 are MDHEN and SYDVKM. The CDR3 consists of 16 residues. V was clipped by 8 bases and J by 8 bases, with 25 bases between them. The DNA of the CDR3 is TGTGCCAGCGAACCTGCTGGGAGGGGGAATATCGATGAGCAGTTCTTC. This codes for CASEPAGRGNIDEQFF.

This clonotype showed up just a few times. This chain connects TRBV3-1 to TRBJ1-6; weak D call: TRBD1 (5 bases). Germline values: CDR1 LGHDT, CDR2 YNNKEL (reference sequence). V lost 8 bases, J lost 9 bases, and 20 bases lay in between. There are 15 residues in the CDR3. CDR3 region: CASGYGTGVASPLHF. Here the CDR3 DNA reads TGTGCCAGCGGCTACGGGACCGGCGTTGCTTCACCCCTCCACTTT.

This clonotype has a handful of counts. The gene calls are TRBV6-2 or TRBV6-3 and TRBJ1-1; D unclear. The germline CDR1 and CDR2 sequences are MNHEY and SVGEGT. The V end was cut by 6 bases, the J end by 7 bases, with 9 bases between. This CDR3 contains 11 residues. CDR3 sequence: CASSVGGEAFF. The CDR3 DNA follows: TGTGCCAGCAGCGTCGGTGGTGAAGCTTTCTTT.

The chain combines TRBV30 with TRBJ2-1, with 7 nucleotides matching TRBD2. This CDR3 is 15 amino acids long. The V and J ends lost 1 base and 6 bases, in that order; junction bases with no gene match: 9. Germline assignment: CDR1 GTSNPN and CDR2 SVGIG (reference sequence). CDR3 sequence (DNA): TGTGCCTGGAGTGACGGGGGACTAACGAGCAATGAGCAGTTCTTC. Protein sequence: CAWSDGGLTSNEQFF.

The chain couples TRBV7-8 to TRBJ2-4; D unresolved. There are 16 residues in the CDR3. V lost 5 bases, J lost 0 bases, and 14 bases lay in between. From germline, CDR1 is SGHVS and CDR2 FQNEAQ. The CDR3 protein is CASSTRLTVAKNIQYF. CDR3 bases: TGTGCCAGCAGCACCCGACTTACTGTAGCCAAAAACATTCAGTACTTC.

The rearrangement joins TRBV7-6 to TRBJ2-7; D is possibly TRBD2 (5 bases). The V and J ends lost 4 bases and 5 bases respectively, with 15 bases between them. The CDR3 runs 14 residues. Germline V CDR1 and CDR2: SGHVS, FNYEAQ. CDR3 in amino acids: CASSSGRGNHEQYF. In nucleotides, the CDR3 is TGTGCCAGCAGCTCAGGTCGGGGTAACCACGAGCAGTACTTC.

The sample holds one count of this clonotype. The chain uses TRBV7-2 and TRBJ2-3; TRBD2 is a possible D gene (6 bases). Germline CDR1 SGHTA, CDR2 FQGNSA. There are 15 residues in the CDR3. Trimming removed 0 bases at V and 6 bases at J, with 13 bases between. CDR3 in DNA: TGTGCCAGCAGCTTAGCGGCGGGGATTATGGATACGCAGTATTTT. Translation gives CASSLAAGIMDTQYF.

This chain links TRBV7-2 with TRBJ2-5; TRBD1 matches 7 bases. V lost 2 bases, J lost 5 bases, and 11 bases stayed unmatched. CDR1 SGHTA and CDR2 FQGNSA come from the germline V gene. CDR3 size: 16 residues. The CDR3 spells CASSLFSTGKVETQYF. The CDR3, as DNA: TGTGCCAGCAGCTTATTTTCGACAGGGAAGGTGGAGACCCAGTACTTC.